The subject of this entry is one TCR beta chain. No antigen is known for it. The CDR3 spans 14 residues. V lost 2 bases and J lost 0, with 5 bases in between. Looked up from germline, CDR1 is SGHVS and CDR2 is FQNEAQ. The method was immunoSEQ multiplex PCR; TCRdb's version includes in-frame clones alone and lacks a portion of them. This table holds tens of thousands of clones, 86% found once. This sample stems from a study of T cells after posttransplantation cyclophosphamide. Whole-study results and caveats: After PTCy, TRB diversity resembled that of CNI/methotrexate controls. Later blood repertoires were often dominated by clones from the donor CD8+ memory compartment. Skin or GI-infiltrating T cells shared few TRB sequences with blood.

Treatment was busulfan-fludarabine conditioning, a marrow graft, and cyclophosphamide on days +3 and +4. The TCR sequence derives from a female patient in her 30s who received an allogeneic stem cell transplant from an unrelated donor, was CMV-positive, and had no GVHD. Among the T cells, some may be from the graft donor. The genes are TRBV7-8 and TRBJ2-1; unclear D gene. Sequencing was performed on PBMCs, taken after allogeneic stem cell transplant with posttransplant cyclophosphamide. Here the CDR3 DNA reads TGTGCCAGCAGCTTACTAAGCTCCTACAATGAGCAGTTCTTC. It codes for CASSLLSSYNEQFF. The full variable domain, rest sourced from reference TRBV7-8 and TRBJ2-1, is GAGVSQSPRYKVAKRGQDVALRCDPISGHVSLFWYQQALGQGPEFLTYFQNEAQLDKSGLPSDRFFAERPEGSVSTLKIQRTQQEDSAVYLCASSLLSSYNEQFFGPGTRLTVL.